Reported below is one T cell receptor (beta chain). The data were obtained in a study of CD8 T cells in ankylosing spondylitis. The CDR3 has 14 residues. Trimming shortened V by 3 bases and J by 1 base, and 10 bases separated the two germline ends. Germline V gene sequence: CDR1 LGHDT, CDR2 YNNKEL (reference sequence). By quantitative 5'-RACE with molecular barcodes, the TCR beta libraries were made. TCRdb ran MiXCR on the 5' RACE reads and lists one entry per CDR3 protein. The table lists 250,000 to 400,000 distinct CDR3 sequences, around a tenth of them singletons. The origin of this receptor is a female donor with ankylosing spondylitis or in good health (not recorded which). The chain couples TRBV3-1 to TRBJ2-7, with D possibly being TRBD1 (5 bases). Sequencing was carried out using blood, either unsorted or a sorted T cell fraction (not recorded which). This CDR3 is CASSHRRGSYEQYF. The CDR3 DNA reads as TGTGCCAGCAGCCACCGTAGGGGTTCCTACGAGCAGTACTTC.